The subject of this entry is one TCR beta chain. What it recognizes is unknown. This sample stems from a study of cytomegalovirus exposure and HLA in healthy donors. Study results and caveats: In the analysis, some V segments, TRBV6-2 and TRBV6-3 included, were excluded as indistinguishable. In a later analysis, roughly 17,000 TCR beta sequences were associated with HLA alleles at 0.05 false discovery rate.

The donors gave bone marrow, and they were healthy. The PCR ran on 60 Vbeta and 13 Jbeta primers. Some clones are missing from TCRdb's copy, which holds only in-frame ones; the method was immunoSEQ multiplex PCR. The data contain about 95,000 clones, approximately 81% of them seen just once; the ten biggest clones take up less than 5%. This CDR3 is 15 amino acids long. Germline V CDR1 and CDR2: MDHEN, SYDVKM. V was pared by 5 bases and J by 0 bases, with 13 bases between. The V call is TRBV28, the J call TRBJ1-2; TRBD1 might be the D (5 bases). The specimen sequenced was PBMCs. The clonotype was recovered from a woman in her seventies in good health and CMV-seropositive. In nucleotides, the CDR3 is TGTGCCAGCAGTATAGGGGTCCCAGCTAACTATGGCTACACCTTC. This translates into CASSIGVPANYGYTF.